This TCR beta chain was captured by sequencing in a study of blood T cell repertoires in COVID-19. Overall study context: In each case, the material was cDNA or gDNA derived from T cells, B-cell-depleted T cells, or PBMCs.

The V and J ends lost 6 bases and 0 bases respectively, with 18 bases between them. The CDR3 totals 17 residues. The germline gives CDR1 MRHNA, CDR2 SNTAGT. TCRdb keeps only in-frame clones here, not all; method: immunoSEQ multiplex PCR. Here the sample spans hundreds of thousands of clones, 90% being singletons. The chain uses TRBV6-4 and TRBJ2-1, with D perhaps TRBD2 (7 bases). Sample: PBMCs or T cells enriched from blood (not recorded which). This receptor was identified in a man under 40 who had been exposed to COVID-19. CDR3 DNA sequence: TGTGCCAGCAGCACTTTGGGGGGGCATTCCTCCTACAATGAGCAGTTCTTC. The encoded protein is CASSTLGGHSSYNEQFF.